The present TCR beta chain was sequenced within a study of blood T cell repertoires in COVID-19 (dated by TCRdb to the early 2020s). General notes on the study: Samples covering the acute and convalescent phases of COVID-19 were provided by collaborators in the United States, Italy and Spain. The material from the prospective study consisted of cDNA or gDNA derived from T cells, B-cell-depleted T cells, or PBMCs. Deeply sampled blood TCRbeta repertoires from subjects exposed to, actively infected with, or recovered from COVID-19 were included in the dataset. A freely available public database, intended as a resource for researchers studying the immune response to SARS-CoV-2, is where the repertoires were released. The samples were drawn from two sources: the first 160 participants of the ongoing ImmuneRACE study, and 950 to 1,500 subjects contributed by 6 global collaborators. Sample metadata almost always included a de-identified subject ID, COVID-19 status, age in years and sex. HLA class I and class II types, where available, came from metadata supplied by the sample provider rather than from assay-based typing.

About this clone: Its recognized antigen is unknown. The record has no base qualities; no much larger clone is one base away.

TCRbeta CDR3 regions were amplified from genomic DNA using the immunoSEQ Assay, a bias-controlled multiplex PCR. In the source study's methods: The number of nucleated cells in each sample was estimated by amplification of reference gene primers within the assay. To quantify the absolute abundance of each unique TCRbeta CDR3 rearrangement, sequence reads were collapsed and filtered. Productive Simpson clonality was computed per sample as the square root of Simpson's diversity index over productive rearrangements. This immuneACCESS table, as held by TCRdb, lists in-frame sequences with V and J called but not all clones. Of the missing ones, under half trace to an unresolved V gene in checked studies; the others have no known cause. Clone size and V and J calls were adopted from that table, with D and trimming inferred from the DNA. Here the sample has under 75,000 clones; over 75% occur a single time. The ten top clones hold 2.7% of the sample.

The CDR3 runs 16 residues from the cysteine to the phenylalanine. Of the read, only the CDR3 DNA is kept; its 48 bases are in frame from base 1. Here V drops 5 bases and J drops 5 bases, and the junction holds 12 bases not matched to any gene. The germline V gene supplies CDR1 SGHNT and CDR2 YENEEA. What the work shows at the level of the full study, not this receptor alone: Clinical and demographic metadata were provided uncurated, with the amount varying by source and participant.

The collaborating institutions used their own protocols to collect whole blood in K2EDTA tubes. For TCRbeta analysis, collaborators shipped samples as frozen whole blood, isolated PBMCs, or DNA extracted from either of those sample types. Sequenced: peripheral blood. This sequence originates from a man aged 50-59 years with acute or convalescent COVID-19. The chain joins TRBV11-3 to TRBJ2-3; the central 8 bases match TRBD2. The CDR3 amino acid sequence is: CASSEQSGSRLDTQYF. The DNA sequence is TGTGCCAGCAGCGAGCAGAGCGGGAGTCGGTTAGATACGCAGTATTTT.